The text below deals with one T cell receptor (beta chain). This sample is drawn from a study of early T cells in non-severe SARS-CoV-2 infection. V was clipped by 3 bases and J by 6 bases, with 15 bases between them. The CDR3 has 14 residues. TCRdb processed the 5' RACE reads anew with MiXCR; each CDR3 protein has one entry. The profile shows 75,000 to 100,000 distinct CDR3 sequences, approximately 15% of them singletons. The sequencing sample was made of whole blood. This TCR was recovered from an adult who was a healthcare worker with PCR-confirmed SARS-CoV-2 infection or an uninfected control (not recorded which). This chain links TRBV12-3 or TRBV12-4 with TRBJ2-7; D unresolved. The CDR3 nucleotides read TGTGCCAGCAGTTTTTTGAACGGGTGGGGCGAGCAGTACTTC. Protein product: CASSFLNGWGEQYF.